This T cell receptor beta chain appears in the sequencing data of a study of cytomegalovirus exposure and HLA in healthy donors. General study findings and limits: A missense variant in DCLRE1C was later tied to TCR beta V- and J-gene trimming. Later findings reportedly placed an Asian-associated ancestry cluster below the approximately 670-donor mean for N-insertions.

Primers included in the PCR were 60 Vbeta and 13 Jbeta primers. Profiled with immunoSEQ multiplex PCR; TCRdb holds only in-frame clones, not every one. This sample has about 120,000 clones, with over 65% found just once. This clone was counted a few times. Antigen: not known. The CDR3 contains 14 residues. Trimming stripped 0 bases from V and 2 bases from J, with 5 bases between. Germline V gene lookup returns CDR1 MNHNY and CDR2 SVGAGI (reference sequence). The sequence was obtained from a man between 25 and 39 years old in good health and CMV-seropositive. The sequenced material came from PBMCs. The J gene is TRBJ1-5, the V gene TRBV6-6, with D unresolved. DNA for the CDR3: TGTGCCAGCAGTTACTCGGCTGGCAATCAGCCCCAGCATTTT. Its translation: CASSYSAGNQPQHF.